What follows are 24 T cell receptor beta chains derived from one specimen sequenced in a study of T cells in Graves' hyperthyroidism and ophthalmopathy. The TCR beta CDR3 regions underwent amplification using RNA transcripts as the source. First-round RT-PCR targeting the TCR CDR3 was performed with the HTBI primer set. TCRdb reprocessed the multiplex PCR reads via MiXCR and lists one record per CDR3 protein. The sample lists around 190,000 distinct CDR3 sequences, about a sixth occurring once. The sample taken for sequencing was blood. These receptors were collected from a woman in her fifties or sixties with Graves' hyperthyroidism.

Many counts were recorded for this clonotype. The chain combines TRBV29-1 with TRBJ2-5; perhaps TRBD1 as D (6 bases). Germline V gives CDR1 SQVTM, CDR2 ANQGSEA. The CDR3 loop spans 13 amino acids. Trimming stripped 4 bases from V and 2 bases from J, with 11 bases between. CDR3 sequence: CSVVDRQQETQYF. CDR3 nucleotides: TGCAGCGTTGTCGACAGGCAACAAGAGACCCAGTACTTC.

The J gene is TRBJ1-5, the V gene TRBV5-5; D is undetermined. The germline gives CDR1 SGHKS, CDR2 YYEKEE (reference sequence). V lost 2 bases to trimming and J lost 0 bases, with 9 bases between them. The length of the CDR3 is 15 residues. CDR3 sequence: CASSFGSFSNQPQHF. The CDR3 DNA is TGTGCCAGCAGCTTCGGCAGTTTTAGCAATCAGCCCCAGCATTTT.

V and J are TRBV4-2 and TRBJ2-7; tentatively, D is TRBD1 or TRBD2 (6 bases each). The CDR3 runs 15 residues. CDR1 is LGHNA, CDR2 YNFKEQ, per germline. Trimming stripped 4 bases from V and 5 bases from J, with 18 bases between. This CDR3 is CASSPLGGRAHEQYF. The CDR3 bases are TGTGCCAGCAGCCCGTTAGGGGGGAGAGCCCACGAGCAGTACTTC.

This clonotype has ten or more counts. This chain links TRBV2 with TRBJ1-6, with D possibly being TRBD1 (6 bases). The CDR3 has 14 residues. Trimming removed 4 bases at V and 9 bases at J, with 13 bases between. Germline V lookup: CDR1 SNHLY, CDR2 FYNNEI. The CDR3: CASSVDRHGSPLHF. The CDR3, as DNA: TGTGCCAGCAGTGTAGACAGGCACGGTTCACCCCTCCACTTT.

This clonotype was found a few times. The chain joins TRBV30 to TRBJ2-1, with TRBD2 matching over 11 bases. Trimming at V came to 4 bases and at J to 2 bases, leaving 4 bases not matched to a gene. Germline CDR1 reads GTSNPN; CDR2 reads SVGIG (reference sequence). The CDR3 totals 15 residues. The CDR3 sequence is CAWTSGRSPYNEQFF. CDR3 bases: TGTGCCTGGACTAGCGGGAGGAGTCCCTACAATGAGCAGTTCTTC.

J is TRBJ2-5 and V is TRBV30; 9 bases agree with TRBD1. CDR1 GTSNPN and CDR2 SVGIG come from the germline V gene (reference sequence). The ends lost 3 bases at V and 1 base at J; junction bases unmatched: 9. This CDR3 is 16 amino acids long. CDR3 sequence reads: CAWRRGQGSLQETQYF. The CDR3 region has the DNA TGTGCCTGGAGAAGGGGACAGGGCTCCCTCCAAGAGACCCAGTACTTC.

The rearrangement links TRBV11-3 to TRBJ2-6, with D possibly being TRBD1 (5 bases). Deletions cut 5 bases from V and 0 bases from J, with 17 bases between. The CDR3 totals 18 residues. Germline assignment: CDR1 SGHNT and CDR2 YENEEA. The CDR3 is CASSQAKGANSGANVLTF. In DNA form, the CDR3 reads TGTGCCAGCAGCCAAGCGAAAGGGGCCAACTCTGGGGCCAACGTCCTGACTTTC.

This clonotype was picked up a small number of times. This chain links TRBV30 with TRBJ2-1, with TRBD1 identical over 9 bases. This CDR3 has 15 residues. The V and J ends lost 1 base and 8 bases, in that order; junction bases with no gene match: 9. Germline-derived CDR1 and CDR2 are GTSNPN and SVGIG (reference sequence). CDR3 bases: TGTGCCTGGAGTGGGGGACAGGGTGGAGGCGATGAGCAGTTCTTC. It translates to CAWSGGQGGGDEQFF.

For the CDR3, the DNA is TGTGCCAGCAGAGGGTCATGGACTGAAGCTTTCTTT. Amino acids: CASRGSWTEAFF. The chain couples TRBV27 to TRBJ1-1; no clear D gene. Germline V gene sequence: CDR1 MNHEY, CDR2 SMNVEV (reference sequence). This CDR3 is built from 12 residues. Trimming removed 6 bases at V and 5 bases at J, with 10 bases between.

Many counts were recorded for this clonotype. The CDR3 spells CAISGENSNQPQHF. The CDR3 region has the DNA TGTGCCATCAGTGGGGAAAATAGCAATCAGCCCCAGCATTTT. The chain has TRBV10-3 and TRBJ1-5; D gene uncertain. CDR1 and CDR2 from the germline V gene are ENHRY and SYGVKD. V was shortened by 4 bases and J by 0 bases, with 7 bases between the two germline ends. The CDR3 extends over 14 amino acids.

This chain links TRBV6-6 with TRBJ1-2; D is uncertain. Trimming pared 3 bases from V and 7 bases from J, leaving 12 bases between. The CDR3 totals 13 residues. Per the germline V gene, CDR1 is MNHNY and CDR2 is SVGAGI (reference sequence). The CDR3 DNA follows: TGTGCCAGCAGTTATTCGTTGGGTTCTGGCTACACCTTC. Protein sequence: CASSYSLGSGYTF.

This clonotype was recorded many times. The chain's CDR3 is CSASRGHNEQFF. DNA of the CDR3: TGCAGTGCTAGTCGGGGGCACAATGAGCAGTTCTTC. The chain uses TRBV20-1 and TRBJ2-1; D might be TRBD1 or TRBD2, each matching 6 bases. The CDR3 runs to 12 residues. Trimming removed 3 bases from V and 5 bases from J, with 8 bases in between. Germline V gene data show CDR1 as DFQATT and CDR2 as SNEGSKA (reference sequence).

Only a few counts were recorded for this clonotype. The rearrangement uses TRBV5-1 and TRBJ2-2; weak D call: TRBD2 (7 bases). Trimming shortened V by 4 bases and J by 5 bases, and 15 bases separated the two germline ends. Germline CDR1 reads SGHRS; CDR2 reads YFSETQ. CDR3 length equals 15 residues. The CDR3 DNA reads as TGCGCCAGCAGCGGCGGGGGCGCAGGGACCGGGGAGCTGTTTTTT. Protein product: CASSGGGAGTGELFF.

This clonotype was seen repeatedly, ten times or more. The chain links TRBV27 to TRBJ2-3; TRBD1 agrees at 8 bases. V dropped 7 bases and J dropped 4; count of bases not matched to a gene: 7. CDR1 MNHEY and CDR2 SMNVEV come from the germline V gene (reference sequence). The CDR3 is 14 amino acids. The CDR3 reads CASTGQGSADTQYF. CDR3 coding DNA: TGTGCCAGCACTGGACAGGGCTCGGCAGATACGCAGTATTTT.

The table lists this clonotype with many counts. This chain links TRBV27 with TRBJ1-1; no reliable D call. In germline, CDR1 is MNHEY, CDR2 SMNVEV (reference sequence). The CDR3 has 14 amino acids. The germline V and J ends were trimmed by 6 bases and 0 bases, with 11 bases remaining between them. Here the CDR3 reads CASRDARLNTEAFF. In nucleotides, the CDR3 is TGTGCCAGCAGAGACGCCAGGCTGAACACTGAAGCTTTCTTT.

Many counts were recorded for this clonotype. The chain recombines TRBV3-1 with TRBJ2-5; the match to TRBD1 covers 9 bases. In germline, CDR1 is LGHDT, CDR2 YNNKEL (reference sequence). V shed 0 bases and J 2 bases; nucleotides not matched to a gene: 7. The CDR3 is 17 amino acids. The CDR3 bases are TGTGCCAGCAGCCAAGATGCGACAGGGGGTTGGCAAGAGACCCAGTACTTC. This encodes CASSQDATGGWQETQYF.

This clonotype has a handful of counts. The J gene is TRBJ1-2, the V gene TRBV5-1; 9 bases match TRBD1. The CDR3 covers 16 residues. Trimming took 0 bases from V and 4 from J; bases not matched to a gene: 7. Looked up from germline, CDR1 is SGHRS and CDR2 is YFSETQ. The CDR3: CASSLGARQGGYGYTF. CDR3 nucleotide sequence: TGCGCCAGCAGCTTGGGAGCTCGACAGGGGGGCTATGGCTACACCTTC.

This clonotype was recorded once. The rearrangement uses TRBV12-3 or TRBV12-4 and TRBJ1-5; no firm D call. Between the trimmed V and J ends, which lost 6 bases and 5 bases, there was a span of 14 bases. This CDR3 has 14 residues. The CDR3 DNA is TGTGCCAGCAGCCAAGAAAAGGCCTATCAGCCCCAGCATTTT. Translation: CASSQEKAYQPQHF.

This clonotype turned up a few times. CDR3: CASRAGGIETQYF. The CDR3 nucleotides read TGTGCCAGTAGGGCAGGAGGTATAGAGACCCAGTACTTC. This rearrangement joins TRBV19 to TRBJ2-5; D is perhaps TRBD2 (5 bases). Germline CDR1 LNHDA, CDR2 SQIVND (reference sequence). V was clipped by 6 bases and J by 4 bases, with 12 bases between them. The CDR3 totals 13 residues. Drawing the rest from reference TRBV19 and TRBJ2-5, the complete variable domain is DGGITQSPKYLFRKEGQNVTLSCEQNLNHDAMYWYRQDPGQGLRLIYYSQIVNDFQKGDIAEGYSVSREKKESFPLTVTSAQKNPTAFYLCASRAGGIETQYFGPGTRLLVL.

The sample holds many counts of this clonotype. J is TRBJ2-7 and V is TRBV27, with D perhaps matching TRBD1 (6 bases). The CDR3 consists of 17 residues. CDR1 is MNHEY and CDR2 is SMNVEV in the germline V gene (reference sequence). V lost 5 bases and J lost 2, with 22 bases in between. In DNA, the CDR3 is TGTGCCAGCAGTGCCGGGACAACCCTCTCTTACCCCTACGAGCAGTACTTC. This gives the protein CASSAGTTLSYPYEQYF.

Many counts were recorded for this clonotype. V usage is TRBV12-3 or TRBV12-4 and J usage is TRBJ2-1; D is perhaps TRBD1 or TRBD2 (6 bases each). Trimming stripped 7 bases from V and 9 bases from J, with 25 bases between. CDR3 size: 16 residues. CDR3 region: CASILTGGSRGGEQFF. In DNA form, the CDR3 reads TGTGCCAGCATCCTCACCGGTGGCAGCAGGGGAGGTGAGCAGTTCTTC.

The chain carries TRBV29-1 and TRBJ2-2, with D perhaps matching TRBD1 (9 bases). From germline, CDR1 is SQVTM and CDR2 ANQGSEA. This CDR3 contains 15 residues. V lost 7 bases and J lost 0, with 15 bases in between. The CDR3 DNA sequence: TGCAGCGCGGGGGGGACAGGGACGAACACCGGGGAGCTGTTTTTT. This sequence encodes CSAGGTGTNTGELFF.

This clonotype was seen ten or more times. The V and J genes are TRBV2 and TRBJ2-5; 10 positions agree with TRBD2. This CDR3 is built from 16 residues. The trim removed 7 bases at V and 2 bases at J, leaving 10 bases unmatched. Germline V gives CDR1 SNHLY, CDR2 FYNNEI. CDR3 in DNA: TGTGCCAGCAAACGGACTAGCGGTATAATTCAAGAGACCCAGTACTTC. It yields the protein CASKRTSGIIQETQYF.

This clonotype was recorded many times. The chain couples TRBV11-3 to TRBJ1-3; no clear D gene. Trimming cost V 0 bases and J 4 bases, with 4 bases left between them. The CDR3 totals 13 residues. Germline CDR1 SGHNT, CDR2 YENEEA. This CDR3 is CASSLDRGNTIYF. Here the CDR3 DNA reads TGTGCCAGCAGCTTAGACAGGGGAAACACCATATATTTT.